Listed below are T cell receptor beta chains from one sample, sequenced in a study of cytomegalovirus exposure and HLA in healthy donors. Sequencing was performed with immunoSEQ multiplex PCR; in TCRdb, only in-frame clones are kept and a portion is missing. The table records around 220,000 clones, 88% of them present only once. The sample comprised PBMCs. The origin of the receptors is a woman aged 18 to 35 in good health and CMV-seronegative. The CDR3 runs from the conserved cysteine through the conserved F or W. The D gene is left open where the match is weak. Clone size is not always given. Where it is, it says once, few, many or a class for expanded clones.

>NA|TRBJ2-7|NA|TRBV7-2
CASSLGANSYEQYF
TGTGCCAGCAGCTTAGGAGCCAACTCCTACGAGCAGTACTTC
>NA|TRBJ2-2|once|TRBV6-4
CASSDIGGVWNTGELFF
TGTGCCAGCAGTGACATCGGAGGGGTGTGGAACACCGGGGAGCTGTTTTTT
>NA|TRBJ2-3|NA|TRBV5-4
CASSARDKEADTQYF
TGTGCCAGCAGCGCCCGGGACAAGGAGGCAGATACGCAGTATTTT
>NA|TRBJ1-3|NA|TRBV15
CATSRDRRGPGSGNTIYF
TGTGCCACCAGCAGAGATCGGAGGGGCCCTGGCTCTGGAAACACCATATATTTT
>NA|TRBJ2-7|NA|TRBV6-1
CASSEVLQGQYEQYF
TGTGCCAGCAGTGAAGTTTTACAGGGTCAGTACGAGCAGTACTTC
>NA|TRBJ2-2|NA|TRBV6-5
CATSEEELFF
TGTGCCACCAGCGAGGAGGAGCTGTTTTTT
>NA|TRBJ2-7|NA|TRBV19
CASSWRDGSYEQYF
TGTGCCAGTAGTTGGAGGGACGGATCCTACGAGCAGTACTTC
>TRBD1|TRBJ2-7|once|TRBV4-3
CASSRDRNYEQYF
TGCGCCAGCAGTCGGGACAGAAATTACGAGCAGTACTTC
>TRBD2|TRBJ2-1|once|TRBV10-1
CASSVREGVNEQFF
TGCGCCAGCAGTGTGCGGGAGGGAGTCAATGAGCAGTTCTTC
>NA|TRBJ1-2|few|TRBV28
CASSFFDSLLYGYTF
TGTGCCAGCAGCTTTTTCGACAGCCTACTTTATGGCTACACCTTC
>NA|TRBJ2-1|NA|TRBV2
CASRETGVSYNEQFF
TGTGCCAGCAGGGAGACGGGAGTCTCCTACAATGAGCAGTTCTTC
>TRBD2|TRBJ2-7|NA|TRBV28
CASSSVGGRTHEQYF
TGTGCCAGCAGCTCTGTTGGCGGGAGGACCCACGAGCAGTACTTC
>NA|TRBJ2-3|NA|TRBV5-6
CASSLGRQYTDTQYF
TGTGCCAGCAGCCTTGGAAGACAGTACACAGATACGCAGTATTTT
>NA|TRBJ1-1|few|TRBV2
CASDTGREAFF
TGTGCCAGCGACACAGGGCGTGAAGCTTTCTTT
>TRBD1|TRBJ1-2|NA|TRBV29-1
CSVSPGRGQGSGYTF
TGCAGCGTCTCTCCAGGGCGAGGACAGGGAAGTGGCTACACCTTC
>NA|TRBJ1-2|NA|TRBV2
CASSDRGDYGYTF
TGTGCCAGCAGTGACAGAGGAGACTATGGCTACACCTTC
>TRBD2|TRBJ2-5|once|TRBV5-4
CASSDSGLAQETQYF
TGTGCCAGCAGCGACTCGGGACTAGCCCAAGAGACCCAGTACTTC
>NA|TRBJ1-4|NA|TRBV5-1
CASSLDSNLNEKLFF
TGCGCCAGCAGCTTGGACAGCAACCTTAATGAAAAACTGTTTTTT
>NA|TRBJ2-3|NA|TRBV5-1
CASSLEGGTDTQYF
TGCGCCAGCAGCTTGGAAGGGGGCACAGATACGCAGTATTTT
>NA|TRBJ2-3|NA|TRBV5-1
CASSPGQKTTDTQYF
TGCGCCAGCAGCCCGGGTCAGAAAACCACAGATACGCAGTATTTT
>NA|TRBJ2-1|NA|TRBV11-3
CASSFGLFPYNEQFF
TGTGCCAGCAGCTTCGGTCTTTTCCCCTACAATGAGCAGTTCTTC
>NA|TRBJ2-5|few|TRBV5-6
CASSLDRTQYF
TGTGCCAGCAGCCTGGACAGGACCCAGTACTTC
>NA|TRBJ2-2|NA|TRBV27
CASSLFPVNTGELFF
TGTGCCAGCAGTTTATTTCCAGTAAACACCGGGGAGCTGTTTTTT
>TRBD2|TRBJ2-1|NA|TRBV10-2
CASRSAGGPGNEQFF
TGCGCCAGCCGTTCAGCGGGAGGGCCGGGGAATGAGCAGTTCTTC
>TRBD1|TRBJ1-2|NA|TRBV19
CASSPTGGKSGYGYTF
TGTGCCAGTAGCCCGACAGGGGGCAAGAGTGGCTATGGCTACACCTTC
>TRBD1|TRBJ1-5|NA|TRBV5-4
CASSPGQGAGQPQHF
TGTGCCAGCAGCCCGGGACAGGGGGCTGGGCAGCCCCAGCATTTT
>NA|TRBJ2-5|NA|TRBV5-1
CASSLEAWAAETQYF
TGCGCCAGCAGCTTGGAGGCGTGGGCTGCAGAGACCCAGTACTTC
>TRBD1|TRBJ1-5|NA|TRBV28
CASSFGGTGGNQPQHF
TGTGCCAGCAGTTTTGGGGGGACAGGGGGCAATCAGCCCCAGCATTTT
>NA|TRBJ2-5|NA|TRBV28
CASSLRLIQETQYF
TGTGCCAGCAGTTTGAGACTGATACAAGAGACCCAGTACTTC
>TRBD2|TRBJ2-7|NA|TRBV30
CAWSSLAGVLYEQYF
TGTGCCTGGAGTTCCCTAGCGGGAGTTTTGTACGAGCAGTACTTC
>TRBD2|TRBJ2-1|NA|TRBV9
CASSVVPSGRAYEQFF
TGTGCCAGCAGCGTAGTGCCTAGCGGGAGGGCCTATGAGCAGTTCTTC
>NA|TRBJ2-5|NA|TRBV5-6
CASSYRRPRGEETQYF
TGTGCCAGCAGCTATAGGCGACCACGAGGTGAAGAGACCCAGTACTTC
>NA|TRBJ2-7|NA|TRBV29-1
CSVEGGDSYEQYF
TGCAGCGTTGAAGGGGGGGACAGCTACGAGCAGTACTTC
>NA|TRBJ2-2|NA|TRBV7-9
CASSLETGTGELFF
TGTGCCAGCAGCCTAGAGACAGGCACCGGGGAGCTGTTTTTT
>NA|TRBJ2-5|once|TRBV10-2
CASSAPSFHQETQYF
TGCGCCAGCAGTGCCCCTAGTTTCCACCAAGAGACCCAGTACTTC
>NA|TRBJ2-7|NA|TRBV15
CATSRDLAGSNEQYF
TGTGCCACCAGCAGAGATCTGGCAGGGTCTAACGAGCAGTACTTC
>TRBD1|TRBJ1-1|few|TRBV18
CASSGTEYTEAFF
TGTGCCAGCTCCGGGACAGAGTACACTGAAGCTTTCTTT
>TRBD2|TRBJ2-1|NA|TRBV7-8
CASSLGLFSGRFSEQFF
TGTGCCAGCAGCTTAGGTCTGTTTAGCGGGAGATTTAGTGAGCAGTTCTTC
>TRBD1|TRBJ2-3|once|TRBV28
CASSEIQGATTDTQYF
TGTGCCAGCAGCGAAATACAGGGGGCCACCACAGATACGCAGTATTTT
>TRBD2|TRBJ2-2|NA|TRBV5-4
CASSEIAGDPTGELFF
TGTGCCAGCAGCGAAATAGCGGGAGACCCCACCGGGGAGCTGTTTTTT
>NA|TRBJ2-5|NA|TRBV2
CASSTGRLVGETQYF
TGTGCCAGCAGTACAGGGCGTTTGGTGGGAGAGACCCAGTACTTC
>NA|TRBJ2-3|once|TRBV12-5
CASGPAIDTQYF
TGTGCTAGTGGTCCCGCTATTGATACGCAGTATTTT
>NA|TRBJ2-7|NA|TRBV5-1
CASSLASSGQGHYEQYF
NA
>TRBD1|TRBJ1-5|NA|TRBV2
CASSQRYRGLDQPQHF
TGTGCCAGCAGCCAAAGGTACAGGGGGCTTGATCAGCCCCAGCATTTT
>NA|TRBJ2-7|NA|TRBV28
CASSSPISSYEQYF
TGTGCCAGCAGCTCCCCGATTAGCTCCTACGAGCAGTACTTC
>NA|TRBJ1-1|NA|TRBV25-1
CASSVGGEGAEAFF
TGTGCCAGCAGTGTGGGCGGGGAAGGCGCTGAAGCTTTCTTT
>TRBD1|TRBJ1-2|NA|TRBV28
CASSYPGTGLTNYGYTF
TGTGCCAGCAGTTACCCCGGGACAGGACTCACTAACTATGGCTACACCTTC
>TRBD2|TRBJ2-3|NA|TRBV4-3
CASSQDLFPSGRALGTDTQYF
TGCGCCAGCAGCCAAGATCTCTTCCCTAGCGGGAGGGCCCTCGGCACAGATACGCAGTATTTT
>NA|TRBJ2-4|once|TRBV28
CASSLEVNIQYF
TGTGCCAGCAGTTTGGAGGTAAACATTCAGTACTTC
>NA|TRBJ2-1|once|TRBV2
CASVYYNEQFF
TGTGCCAGCGTTTATTACAATGAGCAGTTCTTC
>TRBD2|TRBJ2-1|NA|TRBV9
CASSVAITSGSLDEQFF
TGTGCCAGCAGCGTAGCTATAACTAGCGGGAGTCTCGATGAGCAGTTCTTC
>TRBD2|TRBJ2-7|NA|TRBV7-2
CASSLGGLAGDEQYF
TGTGCCAGCAGCTTAGGGGGTCTAGCGGGAGACGAGCAGTACTTC
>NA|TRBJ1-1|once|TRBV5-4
CASSEGQRNTEAFF
TGTGCCAGCAGCGAGGGCCAAAGGAACACTGAAGCTTTCTTT
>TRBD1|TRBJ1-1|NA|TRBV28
CASSPLRGTGNTEAFF
TGTGCCAGCAGTCCACTACGCGGGACAGGGAACACTGAAGCTTTCTTT
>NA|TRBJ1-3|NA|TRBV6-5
CASRMTAHSGNTIYF
TGTGCCAGCAGGATGACAGCCCACTCTGGAAACACCATATATTTT